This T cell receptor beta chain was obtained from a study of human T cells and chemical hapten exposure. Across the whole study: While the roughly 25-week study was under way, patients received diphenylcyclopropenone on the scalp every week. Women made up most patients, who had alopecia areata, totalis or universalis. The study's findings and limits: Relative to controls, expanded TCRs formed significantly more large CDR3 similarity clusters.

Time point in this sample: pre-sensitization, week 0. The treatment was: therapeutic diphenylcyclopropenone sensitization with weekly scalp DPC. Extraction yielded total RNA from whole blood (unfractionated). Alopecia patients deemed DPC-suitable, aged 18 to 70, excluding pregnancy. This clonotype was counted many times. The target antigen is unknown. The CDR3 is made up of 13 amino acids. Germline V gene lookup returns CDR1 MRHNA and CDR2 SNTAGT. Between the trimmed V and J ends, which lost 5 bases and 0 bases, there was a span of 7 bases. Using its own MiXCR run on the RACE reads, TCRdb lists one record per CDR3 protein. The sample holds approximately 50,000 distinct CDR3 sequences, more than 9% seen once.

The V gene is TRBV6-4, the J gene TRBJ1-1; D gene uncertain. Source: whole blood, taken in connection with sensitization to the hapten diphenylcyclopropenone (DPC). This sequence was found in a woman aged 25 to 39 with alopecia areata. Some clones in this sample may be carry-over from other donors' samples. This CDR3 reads CASSQLMNTEAFF. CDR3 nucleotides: TGTGCCAGCAGTCAACTCATGAACACTGAAGCTTTCTTT.